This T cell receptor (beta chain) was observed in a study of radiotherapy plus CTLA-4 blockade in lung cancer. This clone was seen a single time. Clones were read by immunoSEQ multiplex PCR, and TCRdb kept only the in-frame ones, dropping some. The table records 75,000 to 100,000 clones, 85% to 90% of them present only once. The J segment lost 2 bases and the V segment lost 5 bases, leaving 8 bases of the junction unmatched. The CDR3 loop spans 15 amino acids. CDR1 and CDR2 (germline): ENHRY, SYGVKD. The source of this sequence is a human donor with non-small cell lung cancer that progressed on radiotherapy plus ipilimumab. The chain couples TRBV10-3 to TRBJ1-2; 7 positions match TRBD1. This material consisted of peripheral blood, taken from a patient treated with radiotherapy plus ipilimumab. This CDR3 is CAISPQGSTNYGYTF. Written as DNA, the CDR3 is TGTGCCATCAGTCCACAGGGGTCAACAAACTATGGCTACACCTTC.